The 16 T cell receptor beta chains in this list originate from one sample, sequenced in a study of naive and memory T cell subsets. Two oligonucleotides, mixed equimolar, formed the beta constant-region primer covering TRBC1 and TRBC2. Nested alpha and beta constant-region primers with the SP2 primer drove four PCR rounds on ligated cDNA. TCRdb reprocessed the UMI-ligation and nested PCR reads with MiXCR, giving one entry per CDR3 protein. The table lists approximately 80,000 distinct CDR3 sequences, approximately 10% of them singletons, with roughly 1.2% in the top ten. Sequencing was carried out using naive CD8+ T cells from blood. These receptors were obtained from a human donor in good health.

This clonotype occurred a few times. This sequence joins TRBV20-1 and TRBJ2-3; possible D gene TRBD1, 6 bases. The germline V gene has CDR1 DFQATT and CDR2 SNEGSKA (reference sequence). Trimming took off 3 bases at V and 3 bases at J, with 16 bases between the two ends. The CDR3 runs 15 residues. This chain's CDR3 is CSASPSGEETDTQYF. CDR3 sequence (DNA): TGCAGTGCTAGTCCATCAGGGGAAGAAACAGATACGCAGTATTTT.

V and J are TRBV7-8 and TRBJ2-1; D unclear. This CDR3 has 17 amino acids. V lost 2 bases to trimming and J lost 3 bases, with 17 bases between them. Germline V gene data show CDR1 as SGHVS and CDR2 as FQNEAQ. CDR3 amino acids: CASSLSPPKKDYNEQFF. In DNA, the CDR3 is TGTGCCAGCAGCTTATCTCCTCCCAAGAAGGACTACAATGAGCAGTTCTTC.

In this sample, this clonotype turned up many times. The CDR3, as DNA: TGTGCCAGCAGCCCCGGGACTAGCGGGAGCCCCTACGAGCAGTACTTC. This encodes CASSPGTSGSPYEQYF. The V gene is TRBV5-4, the J gene TRBJ2-7, with 14 bases matching TRBD2. Trimming at V came to 4 bases and at J to 2 bases, leaving 5 bases not matched to a gene. CDR1 and CDR2 from the germline V gene are SGHNT and YYREEE (reference sequence). The CDR3 extends over 16 amino acids.

In this sample, this clonotype turned up many times. The chain is built from TRBV7-9 and TRBJ2-1; possibly TRBD2 for D (5 bases). The CDR3 spans 16 residues. Germline CDR1 SEHNR, CDR2 FQNEAQ (reference sequence). Trimming took 2 bases from V and 4 from J, leaving 15 bases between them. The CDR3, as DNA: TGTGCCAGCAGCTTACCCCTCCGGGAATTATACAATGAGCAGTTCTTC. Its translation: CASSLPLRELYNEQFF.

This clonotype was counted a few times. The chain combines TRBV6-2 or TRBV6-3 with TRBJ2-1, with D unclear. Per the germline V gene, CDR1 is MNHEY and CDR2 is SVGEGT. This CDR3 contains 15 residues. V was shortened by 5 bases and J by 5 bases, with 16 bases between the two germline ends. DNA of the CDR3: TGTGCCAGCAGTCGCGGCCCGATTGTACACAATGAGCAGTTCTTC. This translates into CASSRGPIVHNEQFF.

The chain has TRBV7-9 and TRBJ2-1; TRBD2 is a possible D gene (6 bases). Deletions cut 3 bases from V and 2 bases from J, with 17 bases between. The CDR3 has 17 amino acids. Per the germline V gene, CDR1 is SEHNR and CDR2 is FQNEAQ (reference sequence). The CDR3 region is CASSFRGQPGAYNEQFF. CDR3 nucleotides: TGTGCCAGCAGCTTTCGGGGTCAGCCGGGGGCCTACAATGAGCAGTTCTTC. Together with reference TRBV7-9 and TRBJ2-1, the CDR3 gives the full variable domain: DTGVSQNPRHKITKRGQNVTFRCDPISEHNRLYWYRQTLGQGPEFLTYFQNEAQLEKSRLLSDRFSAERPKGSFSTLEIQRTEQGDSAMYLCASSFRGQPGAYNEQFFGPGTRLTVL.

The chain has TRBV6-5 and TRBJ2-1, with 7 nucleotides matching TRBD2. The V gene end was trimmed by 6 bases and the J gene end by 2 bases; junction bases not matched to a gene: 7. CDR1 MNHEY and CDR2 SVGAGI come from the germline V gene. This CDR3 has 15 residues. As DNA, the CDR3 is TGTGCCAGCAGGATTCTAGCGGCTACCTACAATGAGCAGTTCTTC. This encodes CASRILAATYNEQFF.

The genes are TRBV6-5 and TRBJ2-5; 14 bases align to TRBD2. The CDR3 runs 16 residues. V shed 2 bases and J 1 base; nucleotides not matched to a gene: 0. Germline V gene sequence: CDR1 MNHEY, CDR2 SVGAGI. In nucleotides, the CDR3 is TGTGCCAGCAGTTACGGGACTAGCGGGAGCCAAGAGACCCAGTACTTC. Encoded protein: CASSYGTSGSQETQYF.

This clonotype came up many times. The chain couples TRBV29-1 to TRBJ1-3; 10 bases are a match to TRBD1. Germline-derived CDR1 and CDR2 are SQVTM and ANQGSEA. J lost 0 bases, V lost 5 bases, and 10 bases had no gene match. This CDR3 region has 17 residues. The CDR3 DNA reads as TGCAGCGTTACCGGGACAGGGGAAACCCACTCTGGAAACACCATATATTTT. Encoded protein: CSVTGTGETHSGNTIYF.

This clonotype occurred a few times. The chain couples TRBV10-2 to TRBJ1-1; 11 bases fit TRBD1. The CDR3 extends over 16 amino acids. CDR1 is WSHSY, CDR2 SAAADI, per germline. The ends lost 11 bases at V and 0 bases at J; junction bases unmatched: 11. CDR3 loop: CAVQGTGGPMNTEAFF. The CDR3 nucleotides read TGCGCCGTCCAGGGGACAGGGGGACCCATGAACACTGAAGCTTTCTTT.

This clonotype was found many times. V is TRBV27 and J is TRBJ2-5, with 13 nucleotides matching TRBD2. The V segment lost 5 bases and the J segment 7 bases; nucleotides outside the gene matches: 22. CDR1 is MNHEY, CDR2 SMNVEV, per germline (reference sequence). The CDR3 contains 20 residues. In DNA form, the CDR3 reads TGTGCCAGCAGTCCAGGACTAGCGGGAGATTTTGTCTCAGTGTGGGGGACCCAGTACTTC. Residues: CASSPGLAGDFVSVWGTQYF.

This chain connects TRBV7-9 to TRBJ1-1; D unclear. The CDR3 loop spans 12 amino acids. Trimming pared 1 base from V and 8 bases from J, leaving 8 bases between. The germline V gene has CDR1 SEHNR and CDR2 FQNEAQ (reference sequence). DNA of the CDR3: TGTGCCAGCAGCTTAGTTCAGATAGAAGCTTTCTTT. This gives the protein CASSLVQIEAFF.

The J gene is TRBJ2-1, the V gene TRBV12-3 or TRBV12-4; no firm D call. V was pared by 4 bases and J by 0 bases, with 16 bases between. The CDR3 spans 17 residues. The CDR3 here is CASSSYLAESSYNEQFF. CDR3 sequence (DNA): TGTGCCAGCAGTTCCTACTTGGCGGAAAGCTCCTACAATGAGCAGTTCTTC.

V and J are TRBV30 and TRBJ2-7; TRBD2 might be the D (6 bases). Trimming cost V 2 bases and J 0 bases, with 11 bases left between them. Germline values: CDR1 GTSNPN, CDR2 SVGIG (reference sequence). The CDR3 is 14 residues long. The CDR3 reads CAWSWGDSSYEQYF. CDR3 nucleotides: TGTGCCTGGAGTTGGGGGGATTCCTCCTACGAGCAGTACTTC.

V is TRBV19 and J is TRBJ2-5; D remains ambiguous. CDR1 LNHDA and CDR2 SQIVND come from the germline V gene (reference sequence). This CDR3 has 14 amino acids. V was clipped by 6 bases and J by 2 bases, with 13 bases between them. CDR3: CASSWSSGQETQYF. The CDR3 DNA is TGTGCCAGTAGCTGGTCTTCCGGTCAAGAGACCCAGTACTTC.

The gene calls are TRBV27 and TRBJ2-1; 10 bases map to TRBD2. The length of the CDR3 is 16 residues. CDR1 is MNHEY, CDR2 SMNVEV, per germline (reference sequence). Trimming cost V 8 bases and J 7 bases; bases outside gene matches: 14. CDR3 nucleotides: TGTGCCAGCCGGGACTGGGCTAGCGGGAGTCATAATGAGCAGTTCTTC. Amino acids: CASRDWASGSHNEQFF.